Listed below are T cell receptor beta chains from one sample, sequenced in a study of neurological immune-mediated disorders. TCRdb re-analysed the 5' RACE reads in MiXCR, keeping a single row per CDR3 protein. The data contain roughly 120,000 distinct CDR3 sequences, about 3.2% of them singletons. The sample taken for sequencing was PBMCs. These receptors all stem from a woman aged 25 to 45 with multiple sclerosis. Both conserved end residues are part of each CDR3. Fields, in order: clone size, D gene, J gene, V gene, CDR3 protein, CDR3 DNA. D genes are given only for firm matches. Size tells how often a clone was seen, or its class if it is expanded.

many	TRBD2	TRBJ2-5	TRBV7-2	CASSLEGTSSSTQYF	TGTGCCAGCAGCTTAGAGGGGACTAGCTCCTCGACCCAGTACTTC
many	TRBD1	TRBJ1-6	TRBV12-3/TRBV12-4	CASSLAGGYRSPLHF	TGTGCCAGCAGTTTAGCAGGGGGCTATCGTTCACCCCTCCACTTT
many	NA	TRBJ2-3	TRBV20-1	CSARDPGRRGSDTQYF	TGCAGTGCTAGAGATCCGGGCCGGAGGGGATCAGATACGCAGTATTTT
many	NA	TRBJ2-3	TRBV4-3	CASSQEPSGDWTDTQYF	TGCGCCAGCAGCCAAGAGCCATCGGGGGATTGGACAGATACGCAGTATTTT
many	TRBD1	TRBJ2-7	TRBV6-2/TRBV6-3	CASSQPRQGTVEQYF	TGTGCCAGCAGTCAACCCCGACAGGGTACAGTCGAGCAGTACTTC
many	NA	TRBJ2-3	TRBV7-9	CASSKYSYTDTQYF	TGTGCCAGCAGCAAGTACAGCTACACAGATACGCAGTATTTT
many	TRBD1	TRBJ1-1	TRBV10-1	CASSPYRGNTEAFF	TGCGCCAGCAGCCCTTACAGGGGGAACACTGAAGCTTTCTTT
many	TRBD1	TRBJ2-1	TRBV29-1	CSVSGTGDFNEQFF	TGCAGCGTTTCCGGGACAGGGGACTTCAATGAGCAGTTCTTC
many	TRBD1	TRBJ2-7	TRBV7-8	CASSLGGQATSYEQYF	TGTGCCAGCAGCTTAGGGGGACAGGCGACGTCCTACGAGCAGTACTTC
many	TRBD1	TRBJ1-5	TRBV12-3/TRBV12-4	CASSYRDRGDQPQHF	TGTGCCAGCAGTTACCGGGACAGGGGGGATCAGCCCCAGCATTTT
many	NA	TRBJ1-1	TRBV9	CASSVGSGAGTEAFF	TGTGCCAGCAGCGTAGGTTCGGGGGCGGGCACTGAAGCTTTCTTT
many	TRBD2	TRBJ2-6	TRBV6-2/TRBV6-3	CASSYGATSASGANVLTF	TGTGCCAGCAGTTACGGGGCGACTAGCGCCTCTGGGGCCAACGTCCTGACTTTC
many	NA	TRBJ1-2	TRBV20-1	CSASGDLGGYTF	TGCAGTGCTAGTGGGGATCTAGGTGGCTACACCTTC
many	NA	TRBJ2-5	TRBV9	CASSVELGEGTQYF	TGTGCCAGCAGCGTGGAGCTAGGGGAAGGGACCCAGTACTTC
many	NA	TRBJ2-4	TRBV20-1	CSARVDRGNIQYF	TGCAGTGCTAGAGTGGACCGCGGCAACATTCAGTACTTC
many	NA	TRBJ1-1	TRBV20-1	CSASAGATEAFF	TGCAGTGCTAGCGCAGGGGCGACTGAAGCTTTCTTT
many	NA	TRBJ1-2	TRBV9	CASGGGNYGYTF	TGTGCCAGCGGGGGAGGGAACTATGGCTACACCTTC
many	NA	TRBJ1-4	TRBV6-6	CASSRQYGGEKLFF	TGTGCCAGCAGCCGACAGTACGGGGGTGAAAAACTGTTTTTT
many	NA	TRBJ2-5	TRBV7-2	CASSLDGEETQYF	TGTGCCAGCAGCTTAGATGGGGAAGAGACCCAGTACTTC
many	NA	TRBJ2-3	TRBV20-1	CSARGGANTDTQYF	TGCAGTGCTAGAGGAGGAGCCAACACAGATACGCAGTATTTT
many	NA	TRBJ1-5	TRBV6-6	CASSYAGSNQPQHF	TGTGCCAGCAGTTACGCTGGATCAAATCAGCCCCAGCATTTT
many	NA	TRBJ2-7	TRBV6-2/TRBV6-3	CASSYRANDPYEQYF	TGTGCCAGCAGTTACAGAGCGAATGACCCCTACGAGCAGTACTTC
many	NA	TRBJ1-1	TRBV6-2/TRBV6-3	CASSSLTATTEAFF	TGTGCCAGCAGTTCTCTCACGGCAACCACTGAAGCTTTCTTT
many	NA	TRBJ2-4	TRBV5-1	CASRSGGAKNIQYF	TGCGCCAGCCGCTCGGGTGGCGCCAAAAACATTCAGTACTTC
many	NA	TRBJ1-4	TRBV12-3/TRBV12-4	CASSLQGSNEKLFF	TGTGCCAGCAGTTTACAGGGCAGTAATGAAAAACTGTTTTTT
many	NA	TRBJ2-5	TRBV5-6	CASSLAVGVETQYF	TGTGCCAGCAGCTTGGCCGTGGGGGTAGAGACCCAGTACTTC
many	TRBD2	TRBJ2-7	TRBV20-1	CSARDPGGVAEQYF	TGCAGTGCTAGAGACCCGGGGGGAGTCGCCGAGCAGTACTTC
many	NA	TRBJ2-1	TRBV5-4	CASSLLPRDGEQFF	TGTGCCAGCAGCTTGTTACCGCGTGACGGTGAGCAGTTCTTC
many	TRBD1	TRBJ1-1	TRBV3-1	CASSPGQTLGDTEAFF	TGTGCCAGCAGCCCGGGACAGACTTTAGGGGACACTGAAGCTTTCTTT
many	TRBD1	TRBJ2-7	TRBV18	CASSPPSRTGTSEQYF	TGTGCCAGCTCACCACCGTCGAGGACAGGAACCTCCGAGCAGTACTTC
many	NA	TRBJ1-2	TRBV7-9	CASSPQQGLGYGYTF	TGTGCCAGCAGCCCTCAACAGGGACTGGGCTATGGCTACACCTTC
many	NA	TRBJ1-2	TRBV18	CASSRVQGTDYGYTF	TGTGCCAGCTCACGGGTACAGGGTACGGACTATGGCTACACCTTC
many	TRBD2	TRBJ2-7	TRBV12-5	CASGLLHSGRANEQYF	TGTGCTAGTGGTTTGCTCCATAGCGGGAGGGCCAACGAGCAGTACTTC
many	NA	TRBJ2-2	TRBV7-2	CASSLVMGATGELFF	TGTGCCAGCAGCTTAGTAATGGGGGCTACCGGGGAGCTGTTTTTT
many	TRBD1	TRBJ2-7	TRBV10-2	CASRDRASAGEQYF	TGCGCCAGTCGAGACAGGGCCTCAGCTGGCGAGCAGTACTTC
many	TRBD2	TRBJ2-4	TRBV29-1	CSVLAGGRNIQYF	TGCAGCGTTCTAGCGGGAGGGCGAAACATTCAGTACTTC
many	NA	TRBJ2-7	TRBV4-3	CASSQDWADSYEQYF	TGCGCCAGCAGCCAAGATTGGGCAGATTCATACGAGCAGTACTTC
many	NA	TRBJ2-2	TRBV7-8	CASSPHFRGARGTGELFF	TGTGCCAGCAGCCCCCACTTTCGGGGGGCGAGGGGCACCGGGGAGCTGTTTTTT
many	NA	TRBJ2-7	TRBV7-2	CASSFFYYNEQYF	TGTGCCAGCAGCTTTTTCTATTACAACGAGCAGTACTTC
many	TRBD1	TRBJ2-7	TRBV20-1	CSATIGTGGYEQYF	TGCAGTGCTACCATCGGGACAGGGGGCTACGAGCAGTACTTC
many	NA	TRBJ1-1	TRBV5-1	CASSFLGEGTEAFF	TGCGCCAGCAGCTTCTTGGGGGAAGGCACTGAAGCTTTCTTT
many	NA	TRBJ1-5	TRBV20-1	CSASQGGNQPQHF	TGCAGTGCTTCTCAGGGAGGCAATCAGCCCCAGCATTTT
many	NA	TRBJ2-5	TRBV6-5	CASSLQVFGTQYF	TGTGCCAGCAGTTTGCAGGTCTTTGGGACCCAGTACTTC